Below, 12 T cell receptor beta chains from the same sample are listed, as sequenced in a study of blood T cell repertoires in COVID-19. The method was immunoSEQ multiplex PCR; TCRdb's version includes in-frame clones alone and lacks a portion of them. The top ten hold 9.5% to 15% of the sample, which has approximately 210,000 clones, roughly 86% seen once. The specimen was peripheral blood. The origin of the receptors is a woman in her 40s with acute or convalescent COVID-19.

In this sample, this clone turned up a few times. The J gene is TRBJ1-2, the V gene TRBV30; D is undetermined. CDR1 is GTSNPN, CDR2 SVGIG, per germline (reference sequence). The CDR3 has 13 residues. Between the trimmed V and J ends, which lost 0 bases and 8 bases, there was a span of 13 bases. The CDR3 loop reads CAWSVPAREGYTF. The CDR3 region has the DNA TGTGCCTGGAGTGTACCGGCGAGGGAGGGCTACACCTTC.

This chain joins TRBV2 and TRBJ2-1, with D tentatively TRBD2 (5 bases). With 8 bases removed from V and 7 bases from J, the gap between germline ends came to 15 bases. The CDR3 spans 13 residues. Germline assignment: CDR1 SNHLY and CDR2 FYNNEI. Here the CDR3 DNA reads TGTGCCAGCTTAAGGGAGAGTAGAAATGAGCAGTTCTTC. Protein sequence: CASLRESRNEQFF.

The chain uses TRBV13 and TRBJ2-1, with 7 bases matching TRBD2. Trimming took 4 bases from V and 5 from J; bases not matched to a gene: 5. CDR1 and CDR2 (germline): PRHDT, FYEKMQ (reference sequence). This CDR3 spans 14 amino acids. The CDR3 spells CASSYVRGDNEQFF. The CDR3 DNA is TGTGCCAGCAGCTACGTCCGGGGGGACAATGAGCAGTTCTTC.

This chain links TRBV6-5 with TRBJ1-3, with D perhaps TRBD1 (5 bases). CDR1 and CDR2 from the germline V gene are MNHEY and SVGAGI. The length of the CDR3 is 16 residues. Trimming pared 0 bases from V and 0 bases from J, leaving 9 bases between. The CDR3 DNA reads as TGTGCCAGCAGTTACTCTCGGGACTCCTCTGGAAACACCATATATTTT. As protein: CASSYSRDSSGNTIYF.

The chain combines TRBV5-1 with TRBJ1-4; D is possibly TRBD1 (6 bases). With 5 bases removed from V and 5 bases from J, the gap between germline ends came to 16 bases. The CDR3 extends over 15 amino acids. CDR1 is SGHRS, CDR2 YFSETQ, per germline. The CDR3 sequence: CASRQRQAQNEKLFF. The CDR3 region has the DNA TGCGCCAGCAGACAGAGACAGGCTCAAAATGAAAAACTGTTTTTT.

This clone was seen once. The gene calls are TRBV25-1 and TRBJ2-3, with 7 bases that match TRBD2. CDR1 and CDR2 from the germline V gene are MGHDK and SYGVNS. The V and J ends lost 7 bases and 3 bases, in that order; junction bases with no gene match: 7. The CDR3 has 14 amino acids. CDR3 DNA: TGTGCCAGCACCGAAGCGGGGAGAACAGATACGCAGTATTTT. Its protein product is CASTEAGRTDTQYF.

The CDR3 loop is CSVGGTGELFF. As DNA, the CDR3 is TGCAGTGTTGGGGGGACCGGGGAGCTGTTTTTT. The chain recombines TRBV20-1 with TRBJ2-2, with TRBD2 as a possible D gene (6 bases). The germline V gene encodes CDR1 DFQATT and CDR2 SNEGSKA (reference sequence). The CDR3 runs to 11 residues. V was pared by 7 bases and J by 5 bases, with 8 bases between.

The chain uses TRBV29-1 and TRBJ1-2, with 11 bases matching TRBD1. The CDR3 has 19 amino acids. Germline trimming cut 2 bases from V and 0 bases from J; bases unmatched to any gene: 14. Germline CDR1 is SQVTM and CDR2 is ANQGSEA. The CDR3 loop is CSVEPQGTGGRAANYGYTF. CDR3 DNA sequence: TGCAGCGTTGAACCCCAGGGGACAGGGGGGAGGGCGGCTAACTATGGCTACACCTTC.

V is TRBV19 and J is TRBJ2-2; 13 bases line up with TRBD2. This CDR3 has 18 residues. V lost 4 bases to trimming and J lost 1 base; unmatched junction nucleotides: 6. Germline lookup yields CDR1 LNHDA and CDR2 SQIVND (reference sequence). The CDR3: CASSKTSGRPLNTGELFF. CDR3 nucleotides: TGTGCCAGTAGTAAGACTAGCGGGAGGCCCCTGAACACCGGGGAGCTGTTTTTT.

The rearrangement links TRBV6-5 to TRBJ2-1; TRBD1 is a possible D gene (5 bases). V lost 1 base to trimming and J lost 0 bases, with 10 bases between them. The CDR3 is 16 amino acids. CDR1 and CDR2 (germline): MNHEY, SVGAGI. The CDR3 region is CASSYWGGSSYNEQFF. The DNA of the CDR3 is TGTGCCAGCAGTTACTGGGGCGGTAGCTCCTACAATGAGCAGTTCTTC.

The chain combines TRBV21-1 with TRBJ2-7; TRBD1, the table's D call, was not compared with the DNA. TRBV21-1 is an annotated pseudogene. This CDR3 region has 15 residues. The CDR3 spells CASSKIEGARDEQYF. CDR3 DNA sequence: TGTGCCAGCAGCAAAATAGAGGGGGCTCGCGACGAGCAGTACTTC.

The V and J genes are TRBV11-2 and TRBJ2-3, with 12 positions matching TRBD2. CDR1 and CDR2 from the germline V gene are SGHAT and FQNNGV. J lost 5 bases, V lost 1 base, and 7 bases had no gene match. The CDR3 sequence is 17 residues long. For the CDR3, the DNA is TGTGCCAGCAGCTTAGTTGGACTAGCGGGGTGGGGAGATACGCAGTATTTT. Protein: CASSLVGLAGWGDTQYF.